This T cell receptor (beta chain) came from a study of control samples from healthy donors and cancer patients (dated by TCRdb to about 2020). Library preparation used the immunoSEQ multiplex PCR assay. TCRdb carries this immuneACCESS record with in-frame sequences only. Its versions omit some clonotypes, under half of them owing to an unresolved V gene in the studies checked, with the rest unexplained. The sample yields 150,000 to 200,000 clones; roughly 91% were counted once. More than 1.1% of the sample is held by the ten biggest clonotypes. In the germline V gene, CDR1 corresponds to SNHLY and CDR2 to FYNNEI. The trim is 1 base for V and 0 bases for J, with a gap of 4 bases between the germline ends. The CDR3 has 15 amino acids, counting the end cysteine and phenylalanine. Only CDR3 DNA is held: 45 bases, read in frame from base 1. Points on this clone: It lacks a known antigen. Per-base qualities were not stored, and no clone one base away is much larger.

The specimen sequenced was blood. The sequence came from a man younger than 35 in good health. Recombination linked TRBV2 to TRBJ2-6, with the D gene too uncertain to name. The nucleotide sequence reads TGTGCCAGCAGTGAAGGGAGCTCTGGGGCCAACGTCCTGACTTTC. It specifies CASSEGSSGANVLTF.